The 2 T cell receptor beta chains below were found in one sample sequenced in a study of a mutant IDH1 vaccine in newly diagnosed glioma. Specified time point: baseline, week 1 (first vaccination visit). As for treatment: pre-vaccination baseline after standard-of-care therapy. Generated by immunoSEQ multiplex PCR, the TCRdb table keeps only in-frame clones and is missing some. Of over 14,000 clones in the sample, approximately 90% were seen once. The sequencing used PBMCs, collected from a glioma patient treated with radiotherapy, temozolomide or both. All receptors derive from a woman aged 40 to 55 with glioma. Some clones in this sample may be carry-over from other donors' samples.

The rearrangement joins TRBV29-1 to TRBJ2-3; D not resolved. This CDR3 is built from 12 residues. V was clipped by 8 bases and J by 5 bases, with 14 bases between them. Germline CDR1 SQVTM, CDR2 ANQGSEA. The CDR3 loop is CSFKRSLDTQYF. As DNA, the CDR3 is TGCAGCTTTAAACGTAGTTTAGATACGCAGTATTTT.

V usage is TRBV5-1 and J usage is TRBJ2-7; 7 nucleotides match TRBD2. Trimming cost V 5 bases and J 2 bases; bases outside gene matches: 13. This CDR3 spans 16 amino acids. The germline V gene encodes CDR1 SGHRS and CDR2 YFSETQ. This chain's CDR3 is CASRETLAELPYEQYF. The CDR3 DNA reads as TGCGCCAGCAGGGAAACTCTAGCGGAATTACCCTACGAGCAGTACTTC. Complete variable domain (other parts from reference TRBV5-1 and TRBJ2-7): KAGVTQTPRYLIKTRGQQVTLSCSPISGHRSVSWYQQTPGQGLQFLFEYFSETQRNKGNFPGRFSGRQFSNSRSEMNVSTLELGDSALYLCASRETLAELPYEQYFGPGTRLTVT.